This TCR beta chain was recorded in a study of regulatory T cells in long-lasting Graves disease. On this clonotype: Its antigen remains unknown.

Broader study findings: Because few samples were included, accuracy may have been lower. Persistent Graves' patients had lower TCR diversity than newly diagnosed ones.

Stated time point: newly diagnosed GD, antithyroid drugs for less than 3 months. PBMCs provided the RNA from which the TCR library was made. Looked up from germline, CDR1 is ENHRY and CDR2 is SYGVKD. V gave up 2 bases and J gave up 0 bases, with 13 bases separating them. This CDR3 is built from 16 residues. Relying on iRepertoire HTBI primers and Arm-PCR of CDR3 regions, the team built TCR beta libraries. In TCRdb, the multiplex PCR reads were re-called with MiXCR into one record per CDR3 protein. The repertoire holds approximately 350,000 distinct CDR3 sequences, with 16% as singletons. This same sample was also part of a study on T cells in Graves' hyperthyroidism and ophthalmopathy. That paper states: Blood shared most expanded thyroid clonotypes above 0.001.

This chain joins TRBV10-3 and TRBJ1-2, with D hard to call. Sequencing used peripheral blood mononuclear cells (PBMCs), obtained at new diagnosis, from a patient treated with antithyroid drugs. The clonotype comes from a woman under 30 with Graves disease. DNA of the CDR3: TGTGCCATCAGTGAGATGGGGTCAGATACTAACTATGGCTACACCTTC. This codes for CAISEMGSDTNYGYTF.